This TCR beta chain was recovered during a study of blood T cell repertoires in COVID-19. Study-wide background: The analysed material was cDNA or gDNA that came from T cells, B-cell-depleted T cells, or PBMCs.

In the source study's methods: Amplified reference gene primers provided the basis for estimating nucleated cell counts. Using immunoSEQ multiplex PCR, the repertoire was profiled, and TCRdb retains in-frame clones only, with some absent. Clone size and V and J calls were adopted from that table, with D and trimming inferred from the DNA. The data show roughly 200,000 clones, with 65% to 85% seen just once and about 8% held by the top ten. CDR1 is ENHRY, CDR2 SYGVKD, per germline. J was trimmed by 1 base and V by 7 bases; bases with no gene match: 8. This CDR3 spans 15 amino acids. The rearrangement joins TRBV10-3 to TRBJ1-1; TRBD1 agrees at 8 bases. This sequence originates from a woman of 80 years or more with acute or convalescent COVID-19. The sequenced sample consisted of peripheral blood. CDR3: CAINSGGGGNTEAFF. The CDR3 nucleotides read TGTGCCATCAATTCAGGGGGCGGCGGGAACACTGAAGCTTTCTTT.